The 12 T cell receptor beta chains listed next were all sequenced from one sample in a study of blood T cell repertoires in COVID-19. Clones were sequenced by immunoSEQ multiplex PCR, and TCRdb holds only the in-frame ones, with some missing. The sample records about 130,000 clones, roughly 90% being singletons. The specimen was peripheral blood. The receptors were sampled from a man aged 55 to 70 with COVID-19, enrolled during active disease.

The chain recombines TRBV19 with TRBJ1-4, with D hard to call. V lost 2 bases and J lost 4, with 8 bases in between. The CDR3 length is 14 residues. Looked up from germline, CDR1 is LNHDA and CDR2 is SQIVND (reference sequence). The CDR3 DNA is TGTGCCAGTAGTATACAGGTTCTTAATGAAAAACTGTTTTTT. Its protein is CASSIQVLNEKLFF.

The chain carries TRBV28 and TRBJ1-5; D is unresolved. With 6 bases removed from V and 0 bases from J, the gap between germline ends came to 9 bases. There are 14 residues in the CDR3. The germline gives CDR1 MDHEN, CDR2 SYDVKM. In DNA, the CDR3 is TGTGCCAGCAGGCGGTTCTATAGCAATCAGCCCCAGCATTTT. It specifies CASRRFYSNQPQHF.

The genes are TRBV6-5 and TRBJ1-1, with 7 bases that match TRBD1. The J segment lost 7 bases and the V segment lost 2 bases, leaving 4 bases of the junction unmatched. Germline V gene data show CDR1 as MNHEY and CDR2 as SVGAGI. This CDR3 has 13 amino acids. CDR3 nucleotide sequence: TGTGCCAGCAGTTACGGACAGGCGAATGAAGCTTTCTTT. Translating it yields CASSYGQANEAFF.

The chain combines TRBV7-9 with TRBJ1-1, with 8 bases lining up with TRBD1. Germline assignment: CDR1 SEHNR and CDR2 FQNEAQ (reference sequence). CDR3 length equals 14 residues. V was clipped by 4 bases and J by 7 bases; unmatched bases: 8. The CDR3: CASSSTGEHGEAFF. The CDR3 DNA is TGTGCCAGCAGCTCGACAGGGGAACATGGTGAAGCTTTCTTT.

V gene TRBV12-5 combines with J gene TRBJ1-6; tentative D call: TRBD1 (6 bases). V lost 5 bases and J lost 13, with 21 bases in between. The CDR3 totals 15 residues. The germline V gene encodes CDR1 LGHNT and CDR2 FRNRAP. Here the CDR3 DNA reads TGTGCTAGTGGTGTTACGACAGGAGGTATTGGGCCCCTCCACTTT. Protein sequence: CASGVTTGGIGPLHF.

The V call is TRBV6-5, the J call TRBJ1-5, with TRBD1 matching 8 bases. V lost 6 bases and J lost 6; bases outside the gene matches: 7. CDR3 length equals 14 residues. Germline V gene sequence: CDR1 MNHEY, CDR2 SVGAGI. This chain's CDR3 is CASRPGTGGQPQHF. The DNA of the CDR3 is TGTGCCAGCAGGCCCGGGACAGGAGGTCAGCCCCAGCATTTT.

The sample holds a few counts of this clone. The chain uses TRBV9 and TRBJ1-1; D might be TRBD1 (5 bases). Trimming took 2 bases from V and 4 from J, leaving 15 bases between them. Germline V gene lookup returns CDR1 SGDLS and CDR2 YYNGEE. There are 15 residues in the CDR3. CDR3 amino acids: CASSVSGARSTEAFF. The CDR3 DNA reads as TGTGCCAGCAGCGTTAGTGGGGCTCGGAGCACTGAAGCTTTCTTT.

This chain uses TRBV6-5 with TRBJ2-2, with TRBD1 identical over 8 bases. The CDR3 runs 15 residues. Germline V gives CDR1 MNHEY, CDR2 SVGAGI. Trimming removed 2 bases from V and 4 bases from J; junction bases left unmatched: 3. This CDR3 is CASSYGQGATGELFF. The CDR3 DNA follows: TGTGCCAGCAGTTACGGACAGGGCGCCACCGGGGAGCTGTTTTTT.

V is TRBV19 and J is TRBJ2-7; D not resolved. The germline V and J ends were trimmed by 1 base and 2 bases, with 9 bases remaining between them. Per germline, CDR1 LNHDA and CDR2 SQIVND (reference sequence). The length of the CDR3 is 14 residues. The CDR3 spells CASSIGTRTYEQYF. Written as DNA, the CDR3 is TGTGCCAGTAGTATAGGAACACGAACCTACGAGCAGTACTTC.

The CDR3 is CASSSSGGTNEKLFF. As DNA, the CDR3 is TGCGCCAGCAGCTCCTCGGGGGGAACTAATGAAAAACTGTTTTTT. The rearrangement joins TRBV5-1 to TRBJ1-4; possible D gene TRBD1, 5 bases. The CDR3 spans 15 residues. V lost 3 bases, J lost 1 base, and 10 bases lay in between. Germline V lookup: CDR1 SGHRS, CDR2 YFSETQ.

The chain joins TRBV19 to TRBJ2-5; 10 bases agree with TRBD1. This CDR3 spans 14 amino acids. CDR1 is LNHDA, CDR2 SQIVND, per germline (reference sequence). V lost 5 bases, J lost 5 bases, and 5 bases stayed unmatched. CDR3 nucleotide sequence: TGTGCCAGTAGTCCGGACAGGGGGGCTGAGACCCAGTACTTC. Protein sequence: CASSPDRGAETQYF.

This chain joins TRBV5-5 and TRBJ2-5; the D gene is possibly TRBD2 (6 bases). This CDR3 contains 15 residues. The V end was cut by 0 bases, the J end by 4 bases, with 13 bases between. CDR1 SGHKS and CDR2 YYEKEE come from the germline V gene (reference sequence). CDR3 in DNA: TGTGCCAGCAGCTTGGATGGGGCGGAGGGAGAGACCCAGTACTTC. Its translation is CASSLDGAEGETQYF.